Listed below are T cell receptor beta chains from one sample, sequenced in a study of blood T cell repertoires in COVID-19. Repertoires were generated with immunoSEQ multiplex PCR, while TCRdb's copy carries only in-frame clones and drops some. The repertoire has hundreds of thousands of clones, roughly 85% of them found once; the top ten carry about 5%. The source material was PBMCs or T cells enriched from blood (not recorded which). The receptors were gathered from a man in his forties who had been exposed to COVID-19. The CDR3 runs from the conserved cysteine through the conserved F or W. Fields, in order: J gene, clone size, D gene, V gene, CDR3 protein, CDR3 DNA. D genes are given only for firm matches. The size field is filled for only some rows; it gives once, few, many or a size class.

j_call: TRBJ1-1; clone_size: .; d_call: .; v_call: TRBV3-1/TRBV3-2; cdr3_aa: CASSHGTGVQAFF; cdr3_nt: TGTGCCAGCAGCCACGGGACGGGGGTACAAGCTTTCTTT
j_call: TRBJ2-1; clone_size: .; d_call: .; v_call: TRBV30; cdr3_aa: CAWGWGLNEQFF; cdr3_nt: TGTGCCTGGGGCTGGGGACTTAATGAGCAGTTCTTC
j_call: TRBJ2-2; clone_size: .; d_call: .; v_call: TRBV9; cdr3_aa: CASSPRDLRAGELFF; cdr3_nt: TGTGCCAGCAGCCCACGGGACTTAAGGGCCGGGGAGCTGTTTTTT
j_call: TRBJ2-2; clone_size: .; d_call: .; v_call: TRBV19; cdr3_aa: CASSSLSLGELFF; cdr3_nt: TGTGCCAGTAGTTCGCTCAGTCTCGGGGAGCTGTTTTTT
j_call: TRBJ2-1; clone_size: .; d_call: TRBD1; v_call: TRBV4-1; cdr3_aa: CASSQDPDREVYNEQFF; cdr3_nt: TGCGCCAGCAGCCAAGATCCGGACAGGGAAGTCTACAATGAGCAGTTCTTC
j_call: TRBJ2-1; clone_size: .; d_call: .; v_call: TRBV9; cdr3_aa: CASSEAGIPGEQFF; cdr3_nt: TGTGCCAGCAGCGAAGCCGGGATACCCGGTGAGCAGTTCTTC
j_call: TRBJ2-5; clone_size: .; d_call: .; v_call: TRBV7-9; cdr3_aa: CASSIIPVSQETQYF; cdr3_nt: TGTGCCAGCAGCATTATTCCGGTTAGCCAAGAGACCCAGTACTTC
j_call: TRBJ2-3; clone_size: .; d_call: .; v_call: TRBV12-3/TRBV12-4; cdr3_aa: CASTNRETAQYF; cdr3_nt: TGTGCCAGCACCAACCGGGAGACAGCGCAGTATTTT
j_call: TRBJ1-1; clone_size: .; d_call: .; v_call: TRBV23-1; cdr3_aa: CARVRAERDTEAFF; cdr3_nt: TGCGCCAGGGTGAGGGCCGAAAGGGATACTGAAGCTTTCTTT
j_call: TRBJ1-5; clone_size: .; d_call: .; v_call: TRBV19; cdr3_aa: CASKQGIAVKQPQHF; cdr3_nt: TGTGCCAGTAAGCAGGGGATCGCTGTGAAGCAGCCCCAGCATTTT
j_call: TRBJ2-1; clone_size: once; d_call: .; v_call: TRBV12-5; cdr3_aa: CASGLVSPVVDNEQFF; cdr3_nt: TGTGCTAGTGGTTTGGTTTCTCCAGTGGTCGACAATGAGCAGTTCTTC
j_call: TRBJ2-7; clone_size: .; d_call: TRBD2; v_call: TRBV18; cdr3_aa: CASSPGGSSYEQYF; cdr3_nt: TGTGCCAGCTCACCGGGAGGGAGCTCGTACGAGCAGTACTTC
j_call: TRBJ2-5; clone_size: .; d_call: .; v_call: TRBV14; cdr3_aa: CASSRRHRETQYF; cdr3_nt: TGTGCCAGCAGTCGGCGACACCGAGAGACCCAGTACTTC
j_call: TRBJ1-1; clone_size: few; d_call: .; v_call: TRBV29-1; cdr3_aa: CSWDTLNTEAFF; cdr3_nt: TGCAGCTGGGACACTTTGAACACTGAAGCTTTCTTT
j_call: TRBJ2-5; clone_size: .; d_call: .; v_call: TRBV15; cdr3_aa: CATSRDLDRQETQYF; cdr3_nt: TGTGCCACCAGCAGAGATCTCGACAGACAAGAGACCCAGTACTTC
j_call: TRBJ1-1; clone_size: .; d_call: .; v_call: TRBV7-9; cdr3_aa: CASSLSSEAFF; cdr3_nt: TGTGCCAGCAGCTTGTCCTCTGAAGCTTTCTTT
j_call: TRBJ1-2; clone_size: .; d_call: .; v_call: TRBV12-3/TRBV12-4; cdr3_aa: CASSLSGVGGYTF; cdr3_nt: TGTGCCAGCAGTTTATCGGGGGTTGGAGGCTACACCTTC
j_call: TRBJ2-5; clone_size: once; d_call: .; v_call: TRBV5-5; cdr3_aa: CASSYDRQETQYF; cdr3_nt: TGTGCCAGCAGCTATGACAGACAAGAGACCCAGTACTTC
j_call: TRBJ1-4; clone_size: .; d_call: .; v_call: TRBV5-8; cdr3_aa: CASSLEGRRTNEKLFF; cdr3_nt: TGTGCCAGCAGCTTGGAGGGTCGGAGGACTAATGAAAAACTGTTTTTT
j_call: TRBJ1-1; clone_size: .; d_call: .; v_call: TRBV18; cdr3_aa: CASSPAGGRNTEAFF; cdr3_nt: TGTGCCAGCTCACCGGCCGGGGGAAGAAACACTGAAGCTTTCTTT
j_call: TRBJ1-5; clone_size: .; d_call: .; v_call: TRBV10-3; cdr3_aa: CAISVGGNQPQHF; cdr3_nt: TGTGCCATCAGTGTCGGGGGCAATCAGCCCCAGCATTTT
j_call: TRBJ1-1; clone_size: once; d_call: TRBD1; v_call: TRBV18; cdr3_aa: CASSPNRGDTEAFF; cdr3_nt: TGTGCCAGCTCACCTAACAGGGGGGACACTGAAGCTTTCTTT
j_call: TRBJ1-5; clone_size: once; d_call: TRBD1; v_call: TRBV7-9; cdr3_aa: CASSGDREWPQHF; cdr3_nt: TGTGCCAGCAGTGGCGACAGGGAATGGCCCCAGCATTTT
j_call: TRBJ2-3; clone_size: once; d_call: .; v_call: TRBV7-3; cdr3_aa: CASSLLSGGTDTQYF; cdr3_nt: TGTGCCAGCAGCTTATTATCAGGGGGCACAGATACGCAGTATTTT
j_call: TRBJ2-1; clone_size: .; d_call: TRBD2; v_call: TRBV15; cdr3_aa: CATSSGIPGLAGIGEFF; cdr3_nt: TGTGCCACCAGCAGTGGGATCCCGGGACTAGCGGGAATTGGGGAGTTCTTC
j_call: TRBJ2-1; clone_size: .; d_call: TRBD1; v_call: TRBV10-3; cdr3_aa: CASGAWGQGHNEQFF; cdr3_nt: TGTGCCAGCGGGGCTTGGGGACAGGGTCACAATGAGCAGTTCTTC
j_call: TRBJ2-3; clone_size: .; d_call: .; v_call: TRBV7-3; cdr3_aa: CASSLTSARTDTQYF; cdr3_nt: TGTGCCAGCAGCTTAACCTCGGCGAGGACAGATACGCAGTATTTT
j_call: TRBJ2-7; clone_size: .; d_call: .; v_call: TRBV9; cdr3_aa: CASSVGGRNRGNYEQYF; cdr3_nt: TGTGCCAGCAGCGTCGGAGGGAGAAACAGGGGAAACTACGAGCAGTACTTC
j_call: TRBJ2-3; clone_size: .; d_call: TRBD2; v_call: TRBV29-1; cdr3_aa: CSAKRGSTDTQYF; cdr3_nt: TGCAGCGCTAAGCGGGGCAGCACAGATACGCAGTATTTT
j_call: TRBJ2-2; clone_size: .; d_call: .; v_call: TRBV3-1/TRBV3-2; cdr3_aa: CASSRTGWGGRTTGELFF; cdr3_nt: TGTGCCAGCAGCCGCACAGGATGGGGCGGTCGAACAACCGGGGAGCTGTTTTTT
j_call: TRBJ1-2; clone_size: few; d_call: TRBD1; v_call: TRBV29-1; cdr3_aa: CSGETGNYGYTF; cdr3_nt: TGCAGCGGTGAGACAGGGAACTATGGCTACACCTTC
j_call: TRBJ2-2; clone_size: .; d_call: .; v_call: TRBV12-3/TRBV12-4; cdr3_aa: CASRGEGAGELFF; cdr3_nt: TGTGCCAGTAGAGGAGAAGGGGCCGGGGAGCTGTTTTTT
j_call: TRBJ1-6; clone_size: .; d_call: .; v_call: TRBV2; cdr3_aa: CASSDVPPLHF; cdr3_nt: TGTGCCAGCAGTGACGTCCCACCCCTCCACTTT
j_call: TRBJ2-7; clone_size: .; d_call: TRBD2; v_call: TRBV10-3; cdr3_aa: CAIRPSGTSGYEQYF; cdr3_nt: TGTGCCATCAGACCTTCCGGGACTAGCGGCTACGAGCAGTACTTC
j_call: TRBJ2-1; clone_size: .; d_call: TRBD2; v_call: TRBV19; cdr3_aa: CASSIGTSGPGEQFF; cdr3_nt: TGTGCCAGTAGTATAGGGACTAGCGGCCCGGGTGAGCAGTTCTTC
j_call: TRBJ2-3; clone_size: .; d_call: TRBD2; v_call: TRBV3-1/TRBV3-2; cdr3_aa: CASSRTIAGAGTDTQYF; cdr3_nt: TGTGCCAGCAGCCGGACAATAGCGGGAGCGGGGACAGATACGCAGTATTTT
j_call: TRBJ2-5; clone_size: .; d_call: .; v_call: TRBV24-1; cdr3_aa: CATSDFWASNGRETQYF; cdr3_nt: TGTGCCACCAGTGATTTTTGGGCCTCAAATGGGAGGGAGACCCAGTACTTC
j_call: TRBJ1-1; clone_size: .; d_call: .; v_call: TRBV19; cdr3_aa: CASSTGPRGTEAFF; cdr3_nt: TGTGCCAGTAGTACCGGGCCTAGGGGCACTGAAGCTTTCTTT
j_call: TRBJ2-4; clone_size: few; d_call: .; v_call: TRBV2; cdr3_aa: CASSGDRAKNIQYF; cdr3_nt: TGTGCCAGCAGCGGTGACAGGGCCAAAAACATTCAGTACTTC
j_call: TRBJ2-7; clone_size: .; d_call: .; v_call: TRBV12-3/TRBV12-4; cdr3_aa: CASSLGGSRQYF; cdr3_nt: TGTGCCAGCAGTCTCGGGGGTTCAAGGCAGTACTTC
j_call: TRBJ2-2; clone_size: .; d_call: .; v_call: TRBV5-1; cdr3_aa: CASSLMPTSLTAGELFF; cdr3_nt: TGCGCCAGCAGCTTGATGCCCACTAGCCTAACTGCAGGGGAGCTGTTTTTT
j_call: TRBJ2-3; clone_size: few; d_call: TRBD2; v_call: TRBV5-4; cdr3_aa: CASSLPPGGNTDTQYF; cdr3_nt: TGTGCCAGCAGCTTGCCCCCGGGGGGAAACACAGATACGCAGTATTTT
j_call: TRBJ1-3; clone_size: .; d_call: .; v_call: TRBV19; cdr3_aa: CASSIAGGNTIYF; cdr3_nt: TGTGCCAGTAGTATTGCGGGTGGAAACACCATATATTTT
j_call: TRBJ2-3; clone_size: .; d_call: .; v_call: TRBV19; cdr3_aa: CASTLSKLADTQYF; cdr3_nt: TGTGCCAGTACCCTCAGTAAGTTAGCGGATACGCAGTATTTT
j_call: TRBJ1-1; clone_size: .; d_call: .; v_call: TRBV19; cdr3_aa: CASSIGYRSGMNTEAFF; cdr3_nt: TGTGCCAGTAGTATAGGGTACAGGAGTGGGATGAACACTGAAGCTTTCTTT
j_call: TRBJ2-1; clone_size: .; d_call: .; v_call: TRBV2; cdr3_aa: CASSERLAEQFF; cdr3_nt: TGTGCCAGCAGTGAACGGCTAGCAGAGCAGTTCTTC
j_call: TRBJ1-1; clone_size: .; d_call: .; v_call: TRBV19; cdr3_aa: CASGDRRAEAFF; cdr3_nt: TGTGCCAGTGGCGACCGCCGGGCTGAAGCTTTCTTT
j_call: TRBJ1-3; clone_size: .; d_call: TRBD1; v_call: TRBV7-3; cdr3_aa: CASSSQGGAGNTIYF; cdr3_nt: TGTGCCAGCAGCTCCCAGGGGGGAGCTGGAAACACCATATATTTT
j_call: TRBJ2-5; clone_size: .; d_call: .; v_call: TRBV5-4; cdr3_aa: CASQTSPPGTETQYF; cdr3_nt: TGTGCCAGCCAAACCTCCCCCCCGGGTACGGAGACCCAGTACTTC
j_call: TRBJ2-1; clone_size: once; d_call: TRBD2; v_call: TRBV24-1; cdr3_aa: CATSAGTSVNEQFF; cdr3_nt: TGTGCCACCAGTGCCGGGACTAGCGTTAATGAGCAGTTCTTC
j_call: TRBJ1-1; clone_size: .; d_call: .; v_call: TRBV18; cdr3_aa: CASSRRVQGKDTEAFF; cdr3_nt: TGTGCCAGCTCCCGCCGGGTTCAGGGTAAGGACACTGAAGCTTTCTTT
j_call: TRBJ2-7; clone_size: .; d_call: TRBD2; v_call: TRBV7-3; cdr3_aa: CASSSGGLAGSEQYF; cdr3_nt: TGTGCCAGCAGCTCTGGGGGACTAGCGGGATCCGAGCAGTACTTC
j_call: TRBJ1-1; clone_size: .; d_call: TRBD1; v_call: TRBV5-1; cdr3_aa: CASSWDRGRGNTEAFF; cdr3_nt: TGCGCCAGCAGCTGGGACAGGGGCCGTGGGAACACTGAAGCTTTCTTT
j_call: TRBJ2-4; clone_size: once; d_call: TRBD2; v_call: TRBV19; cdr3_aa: CASARLAGVSNIQYF; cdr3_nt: TGTGCCAGCGCGCGACTAGCGGGAGTTTCGAACATTCAGTACTTC
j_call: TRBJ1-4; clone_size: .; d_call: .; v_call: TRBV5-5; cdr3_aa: CASSEVATNEKLFF; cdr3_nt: TGTGCCAGCAGCGAAGTAGCAACTAATGAAAAACTGTTTTTT
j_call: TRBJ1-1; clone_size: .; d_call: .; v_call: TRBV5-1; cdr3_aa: CASSLSPVRSTEAFF; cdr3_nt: TGCGCCAGCAGCTTGAGTCCAGTGCGGAGCACTGAAGCTTTCTTT
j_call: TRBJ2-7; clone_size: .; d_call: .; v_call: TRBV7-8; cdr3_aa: CASSPRKGNYEQYF; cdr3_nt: TGTGCCAGCAGCCCCAGGAAGGGGAACTACGAGCAGTACTTC
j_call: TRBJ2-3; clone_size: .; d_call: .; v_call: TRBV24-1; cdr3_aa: CATSDPTVDTQYF; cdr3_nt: TGTGCCACCAGTGACCCCACTGTTGATACGCAGTATTTT
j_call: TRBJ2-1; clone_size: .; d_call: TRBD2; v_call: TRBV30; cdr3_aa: CAWSLLAGVSGEQFF; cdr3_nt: TGTGCCTGGAGTTTATTAGCGGGAGTTTCTGGTGAGCAGTTCTTC
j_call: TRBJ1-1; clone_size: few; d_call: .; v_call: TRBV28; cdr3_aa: CASSFPDRNTEAFF; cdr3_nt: TGTGCCAGCAGTTTCCCCGACAGGAACACTGAAGCTTTCTTT